These 6 T cell receptor beta chains were sequenced from one sample in a study of T cell repertoires in cytomegalovirus infection. These TCRs' antigens remain unknown. TCRdb ran MiXCR on the reads and lists one entry per CDR3 protein. The profile covers 650,000 to 900,000 distinct CDR3 sequences, with 25% to 30% appearing a single time and roughly 13% taken by the ten largest. Here the sequenced sample was cultured CD8+ T cells from PBMCs, taken from culture after CMV antigen stimulation. All receptors come from a human donor in good health (CMV status not recorded). Some clones in this sample may be carry-over from other donors' samples.

The chain employs TRBV12-3 or TRBV12-4 and TRBJ2-1, with 10 bases identical to TRBD2. The junction had 10 bases not matched to a gene; V was cut back by 6 bases and J by 5 bases. This CDR3 comprises 16 residues. In nucleotides, the CDR3 is TGTGCCAGCAGGCCGGTGCTAGCGGGGGTTCACAATGAGCAGTTCTTC. Encoded protein: CASRPVLAGVHNEQFF.

J is TRBJ1-2 and V is TRBV24-1, with D perhaps matching TRBD1 (6 bases). Germline V gene data show CDR1 as KGHDR and CDR2 as SFDVKD. This CDR3 has 14 residues. With 2 bases removed from V and 4 bases from J, the gap between germline ends came to 10 bases. CDR3 protein: CATSDSRTVYGYTF. DNA of the CDR3: TGTGCCACCAGTGATTCGCGGACAGTCTATGGCTACACCTTC.

In this sample, this clonotype turned up many times. The CDR3 DNA reads TGTGCCAGCAGCTTAGCTCTTCTCGGACTAGCGGGGGGGCCAGCAGATACGCAGTATTTT. Translation gives CASSLALLGLAGGPADTQYF. V is TRBV7-2 and J is TRBJ2-3, with TRBD2 identical over 15 bases. This CDR3 comprises 20 residues. After removal of 0 bases from V and 4 bases from J, the junction contained 11 bases not matched to a gene. Germline CDR1 SGHTA, CDR2 FQGNSA.

The sample holds many counts of this clonotype. The rearrangement links TRBV7-9 to TRBJ1-1; TRBD1 aligns across 7 bases. Germline V gene lookup returns CDR1 SEHNR and CDR2 FQNEAQ (reference sequence). This CDR3 spans 14 amino acids. With 4 bases clipped from V and 3 bases from J, the junction kept 5 bases outside the gene matches. The CDR3 sequence: CASSSTTGDTEAFF. For the CDR3, the DNA is TGTGCCAGCAGCTCGACCACAGGGGACACTGAAGCTTTCTTT.

V gene TRBV5-5 combines with J gene TRBJ2-3; 11 bases align to TRBD2. V lost 3 bases, J lost 0 bases, and 9 bases stayed unmatched. The CDR3 spans 18 residues. Germline V gene data show CDR1 as SGHKS and CDR2 as YYEKEE (reference sequence). CDR3 DNA sequence: TGTGCCAGCAGCTACGGGATAGCGGGGGGGTTGAGCACAGATACGCAGTATTTT. As protein: CASSYGIAGGLSTDTQYF.

The chain recombines TRBV27 with TRBJ2-7; TRBD1 matches at 7 bases. Germline values: CDR1 MNHEY, CDR2 SMNVEV (reference sequence). V shed 5 bases and J 0 bases; nucleotides not matched to a gene: 4. The CDR3 extends over 14 amino acids. In nucleotides, the CDR3 is TGTGCCAGCAGTCCTCAGGGGGTCTCCTACGAGCAGTACGTC. Residues: CASSPQGVSYEQYV.